Presented here are 13 T cell receptor beta chains from one specimen sequenced in a study of T cell responses to AZD1222 COVID-19 vaccine. Assay used: immunoSEQ multiplex PCR; TCRdb lists only in-frame clones, some missing. Among around 150,000 clones listed, roughly 90% were seen once. The input for sequencing was peripheral blood, taken 28 days after the second AZD1222 dose. Receptors were obtained from an adult who received the AZD1222 COVID-19 vaccine.

This chain links TRBV24-1 with TRBJ2-7; perhaps TRBD1 as D (6 bases). Germline V gene data show CDR1 as KGHDR and CDR2 as SFDVKD. V gave up 1 base and J gave up 0 bases, with 9 bases separating them. This CDR3 contains 15 residues. The CDR3 spells CATSDFGGSSYEQYF. CDR3 nucleotides: TGTGCCACCAGTGATTTTGGGGGCAGCTCCTACGAGCAGTACTTC.

This chain joins TRBV9 and TRBJ2-3; D might be TRBD2 (5 bases). Germline CDR1 is SGDLS and CDR2 is YYNGEE. The CDR3 totals 15 residues. The ends were cut back, 4 bases at V and 2 bases at J, with 14 bases in the middle. This chain's CDR3 is CASSPRTGITDTQYF. Here the CDR3 DNA reads TGTGCCAGCAGCCCTCGGACGGGAATCACAGATACGCAGTATTTT. The full variable domain, in which reference TRBV9 and TRBJ2-3 provide the parts outside the CDR3, is DSGVTQTPKHLITATGQRVTLRCSPRSGDLSVYWYQQSLDQGLQFLIQYYNGEERAKGNILERFSAQQFPDLHSELNLSSLELGDSALYFCASSPRTGITDTQYFGPGTRLTVL.

The chain links TRBV6-6 to TRBJ1-2; TRBD1 matches 11 bases. Germline V gene sequence: CDR1 MNHNY, CDR2 SVGAGI (reference sequence). The trim removed 7 bases at V and 0 bases at J, leaving 7 bases unmatched. This CDR3 is built from 16 residues. CDR3 in DNA: TGTGCCAGCAATGGACAGGGGGCTCTAGCTAACTATGGCTACACCTTC. Translation gives CASNGQGALANYGYTF.

CDR3 in amino acids: CASSVGGGETQYF. In nucleotides, the CDR3 is TGTGCCAGCAGTGTGGGGGGGGGAGAGACCCAGTACTTC. The chain uses TRBV2 and TRBJ2-5, with TRBD2 identical over 7 bases. V was pared by 4 bases and J by 4 bases, with 3 bases of the junction left unmatched. The germline gives CDR1 SNHLY, CDR2 FYNNEI. This CDR3 has 13 residues. Together with reference TRBV2 and TRBJ2-5, the CDR3 gives the full variable domain: EPEVTQTPSHQVTQMGQEVILRCVPISNHLYFYWYRQILGQKVEFLVSFYNNEISEKSEIFDDQFSVERPDGSNFTLKIRSTKLEDSAMYFCASSVGGGETQYFGPGTRLLVL.

The chain combines TRBV27 with TRBJ2-7; D remains unclear. Trimming left V 3 bases short and J 2 bases short, with 8 bases between. This CDR3 has 13 amino acids. Germline V gene data show CDR1 as MNHEY and CDR2 as SMNVEV (reference sequence). CDR3 in amino acids: CASSLSRAYEQYF. CDR3 nucleotide sequence: TGTGCCAGCAGTTTGAGTCGGGCCTACGAGCAGTACTTC.

The V call is TRBV5-1, the J call TRBJ2-7; tentatively, D is TRBD1 or TRBD2 (5 bases each). This CDR3 region has 13 residues. Per the germline V gene, CDR1 is SGHRS and CDR2 is YFSETQ. With 7 bases removed from V and 4 bases from J, the gap between germline ends came to 15 bases. The CDR3 protein is CASSRDPDYEQYF. CDR3 nucleotides: TGCGCCAGCTCCCGGGACCCTGATTACGAGCAGTACTTC. Full variable domain (remainder filled in from reference TRBV5-1 and TRBJ2-7): KAGVTQTPRYLIKTRGQQVTLSCSPISGHRSVSWYQQTPGQGLQFLFEYFSETQRNKGNFPGRFSGRQFSNSRSEMNVSTLELGDSALYLCASSRDPDYEQYFGPGTRLTVT.

The chain combines TRBV11-2 with TRBJ2-2; D tentatively fits TRBD1 or TRBD2 (5 bases each). Trimming removed 4 bases from V and 5 bases from J, with 17 bases in between. The CDR3 consists of 16 residues. Germline CDR1 and CDR2: SGHAT and FQNNGV. CDR3 in amino acids: CASSSRGGQATGELFF. CDR3 nucleotides: TGTGCCAGCAGCTCAAGGGGCGGGCAGGCAACCGGGGAGCTGTTTTTT.

J is TRBJ1-2 and V is TRBV11-2; D remains ambiguous. CDR1 and CDR2 from the germline V gene are SGHAT and FQNNGV. V was clipped by 5 bases and J by 6 bases, with 13 bases between them. The CDR3 totals 13 residues. The CDR3 is CASSPNSGHGYTF. The CDR3 DNA reads as TGTGCCAGCAGCCCAAACAGCGGGCATGGCTACACCTTC. Complete variable domain (other parts from reference TRBV11-2 and TRBJ1-2): EAGVAQSPRYKIIEKRQSVAFWCNPISGHATLYWYQQILGQGPKLLIQFQNNGVVDDSQLPKDRFSAERLKGVDSTLKIQPAKLEDSAVYLCASSPNSGHGYTFGSGTRLTVV.

This chain links TRBV7-2 with TRBJ1-2, with D perhaps matching TRBD1 (5 bases). This CDR3 contains 14 residues. The V gene lost 2 bases and the J gene lost 2 bases, with 9 bases spanning the gap. Germline CDR1 SGHTA, CDR2 FQGNSA. The CDR3 reads CASSLQGLNYGYTF. DNA of the CDR3: TGTGCCAGCAGCTTACAGGGCTTAAACTATGGCTACACCTTC.

This chain joins TRBV7-9 and TRBJ1-2; unclear D gene. The CDR3 totals 17 residues. Germline loops: CDR1 SEHNR, CDR2 FQNEAQ (reference sequence). Trimming took 0 bases from V and 5 from J, leaving 19 bases between them. The CDR3 DNA sequence: TGTGCCAGCAGCTTAGCACGGTCTTGGGATAGGTTGTATGGCTACACCTTC. Translating gives CASSLARSWDRLYGYTF.

The CDR3 loop reads CASSPRGQTYEQYF. In DNA form, the CDR3 reads TGTGCCAGCAGTCCTCGTGGACAGACCTACGAGCAGTACTTC. This chain connects TRBV27 to TRBJ2-7, with TRBD1 as a possible D gene (6 bases). The CDR3 is 14 amino acids. Trimming cost V 5 bases and J 2 bases, with 13 bases left between them. Germline V CDR1 and CDR2: MNHEY, SMNVEV (reference sequence).

This sequence joins TRBV7-3 and TRBJ2-5, with 7 bases fitting TRBD2. J lost 1 base, V lost 4 bases, and 15 bases had no gene match. The CDR3 extends over 18 amino acids. Looked up from germline, CDR1 is SGHTA and CDR2 is FQGTGA. CDR3 sequence: CASSYRRTAGNFQETQYF. CDR3 nucleotides: TGTGCCAGCAGCTACCGCCGTACAGCGGGGAACTTCCAAGAGACCCAGTACTTC.

V and J are TRBV27 and TRBJ1-6; no clear D gene. Germline CDR1 is MNHEY and CDR2 is SMNVEV (reference sequence). The CDR3 consists of 15 residues. Trimming took 3 bases from V and 4 from J, leaving 10 bases between them. The CDR3 region is CASSFDNPYNSPLHF. The CDR3 DNA follows: TGTGCCAGCAGTTTTGACAACCCTTATAATTCACCCCTCCACTTT.